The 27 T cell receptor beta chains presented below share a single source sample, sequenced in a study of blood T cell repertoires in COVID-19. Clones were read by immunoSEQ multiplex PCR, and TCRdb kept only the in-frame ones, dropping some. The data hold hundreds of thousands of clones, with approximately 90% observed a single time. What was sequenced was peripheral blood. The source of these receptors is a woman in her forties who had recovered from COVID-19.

CDR3 nucleotides: TGTGCCAGCAGCTCTCCGGGACTAGCTGTAGATACGCAGTATTTT. It yields the protein CASSSPGLAVDTQYF. The chain combines TRBV5-5 with TRBJ2-3; the match to TRBD2 covers 9 bases. This CDR3 region has 15 residues. Per germline, CDR1 SGHKS and CDR2 YYEKEE (reference sequence). With 3 bases clipped from V and 5 bases from J, the junction kept 7 bases outside the gene matches.

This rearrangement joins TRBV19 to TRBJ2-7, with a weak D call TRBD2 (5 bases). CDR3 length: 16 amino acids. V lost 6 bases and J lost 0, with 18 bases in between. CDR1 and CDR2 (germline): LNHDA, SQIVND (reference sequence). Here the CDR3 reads CASRVGGGSNSYEQYF. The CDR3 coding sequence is TGTGCCAGTAGAGTCGGTGGAGGCAGCAACTCCTACGAGCAGTACTTC.

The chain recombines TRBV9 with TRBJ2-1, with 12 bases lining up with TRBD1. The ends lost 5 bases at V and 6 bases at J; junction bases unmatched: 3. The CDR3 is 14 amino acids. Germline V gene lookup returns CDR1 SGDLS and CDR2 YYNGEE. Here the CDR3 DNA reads TGTGCCAGCAGTCCGGGACAGGGGGCCAATGAGCAGTTCTTC. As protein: CASSPGQGANEQFF.

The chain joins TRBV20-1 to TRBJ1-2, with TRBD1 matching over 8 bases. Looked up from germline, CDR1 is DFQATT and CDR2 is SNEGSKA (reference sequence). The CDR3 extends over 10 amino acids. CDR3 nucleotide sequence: TGCACCACAGGGGGAAATGGCTACACCTTC. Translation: CTTGGNGYTF.

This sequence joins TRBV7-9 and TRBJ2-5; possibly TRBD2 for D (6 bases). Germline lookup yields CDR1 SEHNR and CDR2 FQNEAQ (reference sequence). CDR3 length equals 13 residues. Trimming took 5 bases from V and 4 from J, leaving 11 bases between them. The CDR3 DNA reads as TGTGCCAGCAGCCCGGGAGTCCGAGAGACCCAGTACTTC. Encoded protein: CASSPGVRETQYF. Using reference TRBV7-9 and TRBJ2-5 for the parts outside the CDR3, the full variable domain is DTGVSQNPRHKITKRGQNVTFRCDPISEHNRLYWYRQTLGQGPEFLTYFQNEAQLEKSRLLSDRFSAERPKGSFSTLEIQRTEQGDSAMYLCASSPGVRETQYFGPGTRLLVL.

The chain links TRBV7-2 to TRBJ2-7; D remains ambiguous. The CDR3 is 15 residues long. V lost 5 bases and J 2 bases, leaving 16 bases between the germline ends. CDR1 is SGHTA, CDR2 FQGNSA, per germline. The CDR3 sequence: CASSHGGSSAYEQYF. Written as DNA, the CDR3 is TGTGCCAGCAGCCACGGCGGTAGCAGTGCCTACGAGCAGTACTTC.

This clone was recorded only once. In nucleotides, the CDR3 is TGCGCCAGCAGCCCCGAGGCTAGCGGATCCCTCGAGCAGTACTTC. It codes for CASSPEASGSLEQYF. The rearrangement links TRBV4-3 to TRBJ2-7, with 7 bases aligning to TRBD2. V lost 4 bases to trimming and J lost 6 bases; unmatched junction nucleotides: 12. Germline CDR1 and CDR2: LGHNA and YSLEER. The CDR3 spans 15 residues.

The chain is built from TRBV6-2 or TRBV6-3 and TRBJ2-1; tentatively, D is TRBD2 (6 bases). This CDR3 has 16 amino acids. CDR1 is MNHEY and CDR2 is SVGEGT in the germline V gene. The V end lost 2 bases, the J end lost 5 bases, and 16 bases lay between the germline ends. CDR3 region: CASSYPRTGAHNEQFF. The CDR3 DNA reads TGTGCCAGCAGTTACCCCAGGACGGGAGCCCACAATGAGCAGTTCTTC.

Here the CDR3 reads CASSFQRQGPYEQYF. CDR3 DNA: TGTGCCAGCAGCTTCCAAAGACAGGGTCCCTACGAGCAGTACTTC. J is TRBJ2-7 and V is TRBV7-8; 7 nucleotides align to TRBD1. The CDR3 contains 15 residues. The germline CDR1 and CDR2 sequences are SGHVS and FQNEAQ. Germline trimming cut 3 bases from V and 2 bases from J; bases unmatched to any gene: 7.

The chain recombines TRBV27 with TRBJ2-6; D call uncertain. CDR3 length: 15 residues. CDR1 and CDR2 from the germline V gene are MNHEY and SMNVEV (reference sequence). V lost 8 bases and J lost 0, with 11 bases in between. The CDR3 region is CASLSYSSGANVLTF. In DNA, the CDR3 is TGTGCCAGCCTCTCCTACAGCTCTGGGGCCAACGTCCTGACTTTC.

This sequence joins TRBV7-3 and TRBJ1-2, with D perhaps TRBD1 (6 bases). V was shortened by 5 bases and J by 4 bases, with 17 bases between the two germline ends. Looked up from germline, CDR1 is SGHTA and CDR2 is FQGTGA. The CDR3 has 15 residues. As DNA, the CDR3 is TGTGCCAGCAGCCCCCACACCCGAGGGGGCTATGGCTACACCTTC. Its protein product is CASSPHTRGGYGYTF.

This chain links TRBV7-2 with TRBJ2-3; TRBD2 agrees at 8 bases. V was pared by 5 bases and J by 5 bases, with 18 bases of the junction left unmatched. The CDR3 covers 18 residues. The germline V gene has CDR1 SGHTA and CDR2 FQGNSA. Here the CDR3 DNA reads TGTGCCAGCAGCCCCGGGAGGGCGGGCCGGGAGGGGGGAGATACGCAGTATTTT. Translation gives CASSPGRAGREGGDTQYF.

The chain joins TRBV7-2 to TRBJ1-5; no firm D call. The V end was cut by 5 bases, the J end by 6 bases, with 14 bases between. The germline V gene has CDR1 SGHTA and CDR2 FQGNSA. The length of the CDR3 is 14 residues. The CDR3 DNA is TGTGCCAGCAGCCCGGGTCCGGCGGGTCAGCCCCAGCATTTT. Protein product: CASSPGPAGQPQHF.

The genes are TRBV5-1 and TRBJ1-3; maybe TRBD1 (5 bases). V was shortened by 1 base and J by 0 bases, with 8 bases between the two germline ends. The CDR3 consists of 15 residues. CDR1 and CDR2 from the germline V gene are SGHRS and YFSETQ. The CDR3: CASSLLRDSGNTIYF. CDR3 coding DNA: TGCGCCAGCAGCTTGCTCAGGGACTCTGGAAACACCATATATTTT.

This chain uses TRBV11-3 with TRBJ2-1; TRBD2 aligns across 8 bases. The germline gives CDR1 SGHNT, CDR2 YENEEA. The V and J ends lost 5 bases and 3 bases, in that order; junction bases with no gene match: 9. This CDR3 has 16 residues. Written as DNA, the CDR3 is TGTGCCAGCAGCCCTAGTCTGAGCGGGAGCTACAATGAGCAGTTCTTC. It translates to CASSPSLSGSYNEQFF.

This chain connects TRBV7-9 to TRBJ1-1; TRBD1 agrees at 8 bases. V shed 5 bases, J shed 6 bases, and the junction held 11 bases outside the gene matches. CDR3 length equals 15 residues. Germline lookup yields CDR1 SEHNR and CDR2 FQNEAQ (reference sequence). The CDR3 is CASSTQGVGSAEAFF. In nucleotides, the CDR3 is TGTGCCAGCAGCACACAGGGGGTTGGGAGCGCTGAAGCTTTCTTT. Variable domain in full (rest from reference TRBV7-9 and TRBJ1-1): DTGVSQNPRHKITKRGQNVTFRCDPISEHNRLYWYRQTLGQGPEFLTYFQNEAQLEKSRLLSDRFSAERPKGSFSTLEIQRTEQGDSAMYLCASSTQGVGSAEAFFGQGTRLTVV.

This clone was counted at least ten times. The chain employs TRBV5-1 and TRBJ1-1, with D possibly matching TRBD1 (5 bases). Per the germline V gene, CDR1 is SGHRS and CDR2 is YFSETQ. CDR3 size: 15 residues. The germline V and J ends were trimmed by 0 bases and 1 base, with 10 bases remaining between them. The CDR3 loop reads CASSLARVGNTEAFF. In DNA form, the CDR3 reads TGCGCCAGCAGCTTGGCCAGGGTAGGGAACACTGAAGCTTTCTTT.

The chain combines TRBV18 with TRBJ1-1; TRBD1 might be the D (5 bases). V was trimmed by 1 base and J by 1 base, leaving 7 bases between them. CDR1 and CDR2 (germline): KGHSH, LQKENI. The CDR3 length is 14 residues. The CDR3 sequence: CASSPLGQNTEAFF. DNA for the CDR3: TGTGCCAGCTCACCACTCGGACAGAACACTGAAGCTTTCTTT.

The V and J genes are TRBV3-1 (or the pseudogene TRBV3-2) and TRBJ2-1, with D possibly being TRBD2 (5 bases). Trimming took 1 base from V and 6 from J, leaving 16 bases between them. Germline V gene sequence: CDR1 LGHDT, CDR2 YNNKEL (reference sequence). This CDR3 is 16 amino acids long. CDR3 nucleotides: TGTGCCAGCAGCCAAGGTTGGCAGGTGAGGGCCAATGAGCAGTTCTTC. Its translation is CASSQGWQVRANEQFF.

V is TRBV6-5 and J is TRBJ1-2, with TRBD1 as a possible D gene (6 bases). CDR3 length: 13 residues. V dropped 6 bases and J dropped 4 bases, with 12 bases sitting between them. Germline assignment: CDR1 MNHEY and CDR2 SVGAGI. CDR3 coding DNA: TGTGCCAGCAGACAGAGGACAGTCTATGGCTACACCTTC. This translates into CASRQRTVYGYTF.

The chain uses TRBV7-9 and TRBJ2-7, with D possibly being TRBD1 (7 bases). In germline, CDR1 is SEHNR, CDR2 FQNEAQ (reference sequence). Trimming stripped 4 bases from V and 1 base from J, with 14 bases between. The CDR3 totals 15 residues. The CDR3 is CASSWGSGGSYEQYF. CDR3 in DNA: TGTGCCAGCAGCTGGGGGTCAGGGGGGTCCTACGAGCAGTACTTC.

The CDR3 sequence is CASSEGPPSTYEQYV. DNA for the CDR3: TGTGCCAGCTCGGAGGGACCCCCCTCAACCTACGAGCAGTACGTC. This chain links TRBV18 with TRBJ2-7; a possible D gene is TRBD2 (6 bases). The CDR3 consists of 15 residues. Germline values: CDR1 KGHSH, CDR2 LQKENI. Trimming took off 6 bases at V and 2 bases at J, with 17 bases between the two ends.

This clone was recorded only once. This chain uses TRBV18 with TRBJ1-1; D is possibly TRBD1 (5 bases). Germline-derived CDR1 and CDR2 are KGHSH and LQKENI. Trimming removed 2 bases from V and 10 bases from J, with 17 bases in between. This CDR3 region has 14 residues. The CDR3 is CASSPNGGGLGAFF. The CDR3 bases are TGTGCCAGCTCACCAAACGGCGGGGGTTTGGGAGCTTTCTTT.

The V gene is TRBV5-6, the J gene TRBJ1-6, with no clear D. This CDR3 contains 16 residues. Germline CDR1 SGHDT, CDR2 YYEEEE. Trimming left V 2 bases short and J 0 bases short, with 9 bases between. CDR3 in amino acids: CASSLGGSSYNSPLHF. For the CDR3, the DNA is TGTGCCAGCAGCTTAGGCGGGAGCTCCTATAATTCACCCCTCCACTTT.

The CDR3 region is CASSQRGLALYNEQFF. In DNA form, the CDR3 reads TGTGCCAGCAGCCAAAGGGGACTAGCGCTTTACAATGAGCAGTTCTTC. This chain connects TRBV3-1 (or the pseudogene TRBV3-2) to TRBJ2-1; the match to TRBD2 covers 10 bases. The CDR3 is made up of 16 amino acids. Looked up from germline, CDR1 is LGHDT and CDR2 is YNNKEL (reference sequence). Germline trimming cut 2 bases from V and 4 bases from J; bases unmatched to any gene: 5.

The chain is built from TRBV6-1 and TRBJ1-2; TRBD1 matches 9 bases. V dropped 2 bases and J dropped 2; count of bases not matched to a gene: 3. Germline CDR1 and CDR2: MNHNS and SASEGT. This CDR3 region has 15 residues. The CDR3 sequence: CASSETTGGNYGYTF. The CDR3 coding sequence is TGTGCCAGCAGTGAAACCACAGGGGGCAACTATGGCTACACCTTC.

The DNA for the CDR3 is TGTACCAGCAGCTTGGACGGGAGCTACGAGCAGTACGTC. This gives the protein CTSSLDGSYEQYV. The chain couples TRBV5-5 to TRBJ2-7; a weak D match, TRBD2 (6 bases). CDR1 is SGHKS and CDR2 is YYEKEE in the germline V gene (reference sequence). The CDR3 sequence is 13 residues long.